The sequence of this TCR beta chain was determined in a study of blood T cell repertoires in COVID-19. Turning to the study itself: T cells, B-cell-depleted T cells, or PBMCs provided the cDNA or gDNA that served as material.

Cohort 3 donors were reported recovered after two negative PCRs, clearance, or symptom resolution. In the original analysis: Estimates of nucleated cell counts were drawn from the amplification of reference gene primers. Method: immunoSEQ multiplex PCR; TCRdb's copy keeps in-frame clones and lacks some. V, J and clone size are those of that table, while D and trimming were read from the DNA. This table holds a few hundred thousand clones, 70% to 90% found once. Germline CDR1 and CDR2: SNHLY and FYNNEI. This CDR3 spans 15 amino acids. V lost 4 bases to trimming and J lost 1 base, with 13 bases between them.

The chain is built from TRBV2 and TRBJ1-1; D is unclear. The sequencing input was PBMCs or T cells enriched from blood (not recorded which). The receptor comes from a man aged 25-45 years who had recovered from COVID-19. DNA of the CDR3: TGTGCCAGCAGTGTCTCTAGGGAGTGGAACACTGAAGCTTTCTTT. The encoded protein is CASSVSREWNTEAFF. Based on the CDR3 plus reference TRBV2 and TRBJ1-1, the full variable domain is EPEVTQTPSHQVTQMGQEVILRCVPISNHLYFYWYRQILGQKVEFLVSFYNNEISEKSEIFDDQFSVERPDGSNFTLKIRSTKLEDSAMYFCASSVSREWNTEAFFGQGTRLTVV.